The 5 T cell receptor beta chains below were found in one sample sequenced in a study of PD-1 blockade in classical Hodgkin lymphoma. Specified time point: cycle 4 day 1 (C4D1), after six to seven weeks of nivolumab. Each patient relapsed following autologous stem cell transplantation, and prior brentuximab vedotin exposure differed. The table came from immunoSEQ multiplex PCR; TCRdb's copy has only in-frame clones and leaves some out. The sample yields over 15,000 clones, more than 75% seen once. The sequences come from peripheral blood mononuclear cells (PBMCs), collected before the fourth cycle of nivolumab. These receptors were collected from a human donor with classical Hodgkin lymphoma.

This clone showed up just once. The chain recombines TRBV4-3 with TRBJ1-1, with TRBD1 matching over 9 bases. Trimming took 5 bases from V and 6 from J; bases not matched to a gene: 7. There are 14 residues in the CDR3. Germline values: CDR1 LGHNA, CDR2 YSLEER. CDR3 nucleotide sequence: TGCGCCAGCAGCTCCGGGACAGGGCTCCCTGAAGCTTTCTTT. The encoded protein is CASSSGTGLPEAFF.

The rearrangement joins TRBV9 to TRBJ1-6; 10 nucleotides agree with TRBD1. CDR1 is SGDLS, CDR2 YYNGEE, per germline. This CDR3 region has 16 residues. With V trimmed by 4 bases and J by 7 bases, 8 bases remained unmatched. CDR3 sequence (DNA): TGTGCCAGCAGCCATAACCGACAGGGGGCAAATTCACCCCTCCACTTT. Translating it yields CASSHNRQGANSPLHF.

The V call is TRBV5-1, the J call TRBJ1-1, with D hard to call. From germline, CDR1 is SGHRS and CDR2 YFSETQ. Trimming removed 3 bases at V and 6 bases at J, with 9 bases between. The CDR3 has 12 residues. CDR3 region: CASSYGGAEAFF. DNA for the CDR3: TGCGCCAGCAGCTACGGCGGGGCTGAAGCTTTCTTT.

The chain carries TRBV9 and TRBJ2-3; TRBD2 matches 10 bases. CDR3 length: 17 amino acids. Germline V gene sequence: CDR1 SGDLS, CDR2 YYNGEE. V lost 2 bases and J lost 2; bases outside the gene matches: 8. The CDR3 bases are TGTGCCAGCAGCGTGACTAGCGGGCCAGGCCACACAGATACGCAGTATTTT. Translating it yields CASSVTSGPGHTDTQYF.

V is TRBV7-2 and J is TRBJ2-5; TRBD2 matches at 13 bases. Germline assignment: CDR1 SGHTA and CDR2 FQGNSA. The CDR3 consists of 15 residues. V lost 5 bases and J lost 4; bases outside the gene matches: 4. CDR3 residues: CASSRGTSGTETQYF. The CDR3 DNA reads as TGTGCCAGCAGCCGAGGGACTAGCGGGACAGAGACCCAGTACTTC.